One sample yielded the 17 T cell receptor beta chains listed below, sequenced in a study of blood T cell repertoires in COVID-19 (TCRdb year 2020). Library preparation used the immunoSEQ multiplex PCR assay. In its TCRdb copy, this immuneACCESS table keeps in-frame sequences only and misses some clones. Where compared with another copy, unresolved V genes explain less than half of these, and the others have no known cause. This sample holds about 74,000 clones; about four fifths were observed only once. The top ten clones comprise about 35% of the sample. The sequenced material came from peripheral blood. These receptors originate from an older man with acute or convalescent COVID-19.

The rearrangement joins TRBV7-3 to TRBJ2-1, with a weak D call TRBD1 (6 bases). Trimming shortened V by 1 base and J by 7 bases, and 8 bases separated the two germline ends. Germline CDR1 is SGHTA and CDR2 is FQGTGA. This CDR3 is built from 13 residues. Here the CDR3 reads CASSLNRENEQFF. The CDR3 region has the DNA TGTGCCAGCAGCTTAAACAGGGAAAATGAGCAGTTCTTC. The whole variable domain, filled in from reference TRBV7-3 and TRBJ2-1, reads GAGVSQTPSNKVTEKGKYVELRCDPISGHTALYWYRQSLGQGPEFLIYFQGTGAADDSGLPNDRFFAVRPEGSVSTLKIQRTERGDSAVYLCASSLNRENEQFFGPGTRLTVL.

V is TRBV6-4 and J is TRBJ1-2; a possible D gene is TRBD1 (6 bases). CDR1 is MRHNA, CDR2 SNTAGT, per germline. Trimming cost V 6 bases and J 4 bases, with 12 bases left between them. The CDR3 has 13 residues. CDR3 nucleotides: TGTGCCAGCAGCCAGACAGGATCCTATGGCTACACCTTC. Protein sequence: CASSQTGSYGYTF.

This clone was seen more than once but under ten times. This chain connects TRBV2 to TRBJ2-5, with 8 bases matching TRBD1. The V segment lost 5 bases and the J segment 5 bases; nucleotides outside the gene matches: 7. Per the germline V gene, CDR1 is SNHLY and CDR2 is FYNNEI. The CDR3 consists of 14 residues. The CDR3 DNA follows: TGTGCCAGCAGTTTGGACAGGGATGGGGAGACCCAGTACTTC. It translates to CASSLDRDGETQYF.

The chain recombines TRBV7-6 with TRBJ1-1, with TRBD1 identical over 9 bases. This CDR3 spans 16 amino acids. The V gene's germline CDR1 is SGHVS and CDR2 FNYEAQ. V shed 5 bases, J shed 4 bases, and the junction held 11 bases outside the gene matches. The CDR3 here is CASSIRDRVSFTEAFF. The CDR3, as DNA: TGTGCCAGCAGCATCCGGGACAGGGTTAGTTTCACTGAAGCTTTCTTT.

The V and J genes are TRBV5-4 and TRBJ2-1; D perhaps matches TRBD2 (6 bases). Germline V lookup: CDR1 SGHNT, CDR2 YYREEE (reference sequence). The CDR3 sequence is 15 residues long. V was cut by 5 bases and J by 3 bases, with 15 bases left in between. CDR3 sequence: CASSSGDPGYNEQFF. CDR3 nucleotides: TGTGCCAGCAGTTCGGGAGATCCGGGCTACAATGAGCAGTTCTTC.

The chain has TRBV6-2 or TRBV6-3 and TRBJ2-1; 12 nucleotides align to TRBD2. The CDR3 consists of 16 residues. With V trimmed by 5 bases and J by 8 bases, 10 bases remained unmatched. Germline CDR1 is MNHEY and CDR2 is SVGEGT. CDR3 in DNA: TGTGCCAGCAGTCCAGACACTAGCGGGGGGTGGGATGAGCAGTTCTTC. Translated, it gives CASSPDTSGGWDEQFF.

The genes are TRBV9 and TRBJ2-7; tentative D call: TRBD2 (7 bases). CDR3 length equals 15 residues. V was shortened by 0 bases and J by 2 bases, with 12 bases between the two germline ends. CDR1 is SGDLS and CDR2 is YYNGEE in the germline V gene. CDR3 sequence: CASSVGWGGPYEQYF. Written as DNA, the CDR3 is TGTGCCAGCAGCGTAGGTTGGGGGGGCCCCTACGAGCAGTACTTC.

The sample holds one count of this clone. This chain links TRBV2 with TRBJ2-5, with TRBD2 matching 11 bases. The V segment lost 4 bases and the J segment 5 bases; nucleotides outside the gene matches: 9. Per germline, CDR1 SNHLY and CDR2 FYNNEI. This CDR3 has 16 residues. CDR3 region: CASSVISGGAVETQYF. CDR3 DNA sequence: TGTGCCAGCAGTGTCATTAGCGGGGGGGCCGTGGAGACCCAGTACTTC.

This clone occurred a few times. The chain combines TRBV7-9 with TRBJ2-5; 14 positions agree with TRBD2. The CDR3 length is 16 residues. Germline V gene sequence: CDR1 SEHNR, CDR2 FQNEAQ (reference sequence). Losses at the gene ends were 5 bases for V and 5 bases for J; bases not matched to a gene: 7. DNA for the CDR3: TGTGCCAGCAGCCCGGGACTAGCGGGAGCTCAGGAGACCCAGTACTTC. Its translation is CASSPGLAGAQETQYF.

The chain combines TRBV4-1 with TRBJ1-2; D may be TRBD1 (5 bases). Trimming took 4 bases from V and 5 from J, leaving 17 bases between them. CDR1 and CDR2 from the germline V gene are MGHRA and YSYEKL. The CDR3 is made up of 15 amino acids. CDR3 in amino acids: CASSLSITKGYGYTF. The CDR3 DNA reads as TGCGCCAGCAGCCTCTCGATCACCAAGGGGTATGGCTACACCTTC.

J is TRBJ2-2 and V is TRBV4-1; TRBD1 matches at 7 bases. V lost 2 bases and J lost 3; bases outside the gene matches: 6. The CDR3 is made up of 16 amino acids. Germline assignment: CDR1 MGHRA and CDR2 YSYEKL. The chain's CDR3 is CASSQLGQLDTGELFF. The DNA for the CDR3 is TGCGCCAGCAGCCAACTGGGACAGTTGGACACCGGGGAGCTGTTTTTT.

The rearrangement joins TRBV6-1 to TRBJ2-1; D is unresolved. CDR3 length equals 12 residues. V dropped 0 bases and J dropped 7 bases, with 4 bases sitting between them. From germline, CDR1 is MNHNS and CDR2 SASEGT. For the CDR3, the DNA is TGTGCCAGCAGTGAAGCCGGTAATGAGCAGTTCTTC. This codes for CASSEAGNEQFF.

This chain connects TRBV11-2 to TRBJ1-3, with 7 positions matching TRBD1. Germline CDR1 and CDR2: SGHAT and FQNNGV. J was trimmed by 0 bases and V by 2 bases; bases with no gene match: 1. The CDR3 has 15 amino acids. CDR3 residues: CASSLTGDSGNTIYF. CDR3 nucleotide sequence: TGTGCCAGCAGCTTAACAGGGGACTCTGGAAACACCATATATTTT.

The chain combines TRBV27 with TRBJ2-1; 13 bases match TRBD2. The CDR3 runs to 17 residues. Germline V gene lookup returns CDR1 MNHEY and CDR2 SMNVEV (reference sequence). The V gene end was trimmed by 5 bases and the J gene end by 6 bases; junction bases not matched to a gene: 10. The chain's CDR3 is CASSPGLGLAGSNEQFF. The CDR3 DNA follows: TGTGCCAGCAGTCCAGGTCTGGGACTAGCGGGGAGCAATGAGCAGTTCTTC.

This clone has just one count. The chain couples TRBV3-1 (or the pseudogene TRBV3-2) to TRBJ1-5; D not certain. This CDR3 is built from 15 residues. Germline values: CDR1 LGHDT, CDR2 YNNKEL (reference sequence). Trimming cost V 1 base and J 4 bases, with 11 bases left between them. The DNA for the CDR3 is TGTGCCAGCAGCCAAGGGGCCCGCGGGAATCAGCCCCAGCATTTT. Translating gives CASSQGARGNQPQHF.

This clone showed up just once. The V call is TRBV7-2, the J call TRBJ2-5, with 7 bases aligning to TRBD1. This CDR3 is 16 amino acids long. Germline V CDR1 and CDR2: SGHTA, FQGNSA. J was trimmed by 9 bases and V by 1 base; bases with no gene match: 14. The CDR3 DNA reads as TGTGCCAGCAGCTTAGTCACGACAGGGCCGCAGGAAGCCCAGTACTTC. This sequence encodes CASSLVTTGPQEAQYF. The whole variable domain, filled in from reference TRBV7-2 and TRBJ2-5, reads GAGVSQSPSNKVTEKGKDVELRCDPISGHTALYWYRQSLGQGLEFLIYFQGNSAPDKSGLPSDRFSAERTGGSVSTLTIQRTQQEDSAVYLCASSLVTTGPQEAQYFGPGTRLLVL.

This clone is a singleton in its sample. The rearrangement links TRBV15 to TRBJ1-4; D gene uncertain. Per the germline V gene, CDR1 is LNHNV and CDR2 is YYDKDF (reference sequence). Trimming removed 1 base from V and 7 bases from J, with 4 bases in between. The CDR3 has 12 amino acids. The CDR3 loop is CATSRVGEKLFF. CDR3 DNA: TGTGCCACCAGCAGAGTCGGTGAAAAACTGTTTTTT.